These T cell receptor beta chains were read from a single sample in a study of CD8+CD57+ T cells in acquired aplastic anemia. TCRdb reprocessed the reads via MiXCR and lists one record per CDR3 protein. This table holds 170,000 or so distinct CDR3 sequences, roughly 50% found once. Material for sequencing was sorted CD4+, CD8+, or CD8+CD57+ T cells (not recorded which) from PBMCs. The receptors shown here come from a human donor with aplastic anemia. Each CDR3 is given with its conserved first and last residue. Each record gives: CDR3 length, V gene, clone size, CDR3 protein. Clone size is not always given. Where it is, it says once, few, many or a class for expanded clones.

CDR3 length: 13; V gene: TRBV19; clone size: .; CDR3 protein: CASSRRGNTEAFF
CDR3 length: 12; V gene: TRBV2; clone size: once; CDR3 protein: CASSEVGYEQYF
CDR3 length: 14; V gene: TRBV7-3; clone size: .; CDR3 protein: CASSAVDSTDTQYF
CDR3 length: 16; V gene: TRBV5-1; clone size: many; CDR3 protein: CAIGQGVNGTYNEQFF
CDR3 length: 10; V gene: TRBV29-1; clone size: .; CDR3 protein: CSGAHETQYF
CDR3 length: 16; V gene: TRBV3-1; clone size: .; CDR3 protein: CASSPPSRASSQPQHF
CDR3 length: 14; V gene: TRBV19; clone size: once; CDR3 protein: CASSIYRESYEQYF
CDR3 length: 14; V gene: TRBV12-3/TRBV12-4; clone size: few; CDR3 protein: CASSRTGSNQPQHF
CDR3 length: 17; V gene: TRBV15; clone size: many; CDR3 protein: CATSRDIRDGTNYGYTF
CDR3 length: 14; V gene: TRBV28; clone size: few; CDR3 protein: CASKGAGDFYGYTF
CDR3 length: 15; V gene: TRBV9; clone size: .; CDR3 protein: CASSALQGANTEAFF
CDR3 length: 11; V gene: TRBV25-1; clone size: few; CDR3 protein: CASGFRETQYF
CDR3 length: 13; V gene: TRBV6-1; clone size: many; CDR3 protein: CASQTGGNTEAFF
CDR3 length: 13; V gene: TRBV19; clone size: .; CDR3 protein: CASSIEQIGGYTF
CDR3 length: 13; V gene: TRBV6-4; clone size: .; CDR3 protein: CASSESNNQPQHF
CDR3 length: 15; V gene: TRBV24-1; clone size: many; CDR3 protein: CATSDRSGIGETQYF
CDR3 length: 13; V gene: TRBV2; clone size: .; CDR3 protein: CARLTGMTGELFF
CDR3 length: 14; V gene: TRBV6-4; clone size: many; CDR3 protein: CASSPTADSYEQYF
CDR3 length: 13; V gene: TRBV15; clone size: many; CDR3 protein: CATSRDRGTEAFF
CDR3 length: 16; V gene: TRBV11-2; clone size: many; CDR3 protein: CASSLLTARWTGELFF
CDR3 length: 13; V gene: TRBV12-3/TRBV12-4; clone size: once; CDR3 protein: CASSFGEGYGYTF
CDR3 length: 15; V gene: TRBV6-5; clone size: .; CDR3 protein: CASSYSRLSTDTQYF
CDR3 length: 14; V gene: TRBV20-1; clone size: .; CDR3 protein: CSASWRGSYNEQFF
CDR3 length: 15; V gene: TRBV29-1; clone size: .; CDR3 protein: CSIETGQKADPEQCF
CDR3 length: 12; V gene: TRBV2; clone size: .; CDR3 protein: CASKRFAYEQYF
CDR3 length: 12; V gene: TRBV2; clone size: .; CDR3 protein: CASIRLEETQYF
CDR3 length: 11; V gene: TRBV9; clone size: many; CDR3 protein: CASSLMDEQYF
CDR3 length: 19; V gene: TRBV20-1; clone size: .; CDR3 protein: CSARDQAGGGVRVEREQFF
CDR3 length: 11; V gene: TRBV6-1; clone size: many; CDR3 protein: CASIFHYGYTF
CDR3 length: 19; V gene: TRBV10-3; clone size: many; CDR3 protein: CAISDEVDLTGGGSDTQYF
CDR3 length: 17; V gene: TRBV5-1; clone size: .; CDR3 protein: CASSLEITGVDSRGYTF
CDR3 length: 13; V gene: TRBV19; clone size: .; CDR3 protein: CASRSRGAGEQYF
CDR3 length: 15; V gene: TRBV20-1; clone size: few; CDR3 protein: CSAATIRDGGYEQYF
CDR3 length: 13; V gene: TRBV19; clone size: .; CDR3 protein: CASSLSPAPGAFF
CDR3 length: 16; V gene: TRBV15; clone size: few; CDR3 protein: CATSSSRSGQGNEQFF
CDR3 length: 11; V gene: TRBV30; clone size: .; CDR3 protein: CAWEYYNEQFF
CDR3 length: 12; V gene: TRBV10-3; clone size: .; CDR3 protein: CAISAGAGELFF
CDR3 length: 16; V gene: TRBV6-5; clone size: many; CDR3 protein: CASIKGDRGSSTEAFF
CDR3 length: 16; V gene: TRBV12-3/TRBV12-4; clone size: many; CDR3 protein: CASSVISQGPHTEAFF
CDR3 length: 14; V gene: TRBV7-2; clone size: many; CDR3 protein: CASSLAITGDGYTF
CDR3 length: 12; V gene: TRBV12-3/TRBV12-4; clone size: many; CDR3 protein: CADGHGNSPLHF
CDR3 length: 14; V gene: TRBV24-1; clone size: .; CDR3 protein: CATSDRTGTETQYF
CDR3 length: 14; V gene: TRBV11-2; clone size: many; CDR3 protein: CASSPGMVTDTQYF
CDR3 length: 13; V gene: TRBV6-4; clone size: .; CDR3 protein: CASRHDQGYEQYF
CDR3 length: 15; V gene: TRBV9; clone size: many; CDR3 protein: CASSVLRDRATEAFF
CDR3 length: 14; V gene: TRBV2; clone size: .; CDR3 protein: CASSEAGAYNEQFF
CDR3 length: 16; V gene: TRBV5-1; clone size: .; CDR3 protein: CTSSLLSPGISYEQYF
CDR3 length: 11; V gene: TRBV15; clone size: .; CDR3 protein: CATSNYNEQFF
CDR3 length: 13; V gene: TRBV29-1; clone size: .; CDR3 protein: CSVKAGVTYEQYF
CDR3 length: 13; V gene: TRBV12-3/TRBV12-4; clone size: many; CDR3 protein: CASRNKGEDGYTF
CDR3 length: 16; V gene: TRBV11-1; clone size: .; CDR3 protein: CASSLALASGSSEQYF